This T cell receptor (beta chain) comes out of a study of T cell repertoires in cytomegalovirus infection. Study-wide background: Well-studied HLA-B-restricted epitopes and recently identified HLA-C-restricted epitopes of CMV were both used in the study. Overall study findings and caveats: Carriage of CMV together with the relevant HLA was identifiable through cumulative public TCR beta family frequency.

Germline V gene sequence: CDR1 SEHNR, CDR2 FQNEAQ (reference sequence). The CDR3 totals 15 residues. TCRdb recomputed calls from the reads with MiXCR, one row per CDR3 protein. Altogether about 78,000 distinct CDR3 sequences are present, around 42% being singletons, with the ten largest covering 93%. This clonotype was observed a few times. The target antigen is unknown. At one boundary the junction diverges from the germline segment, which might be a read error. Sequences were derived from CD8+ T cells from cultured PBMCs, sampled from culture after CMV antigen stimulation. The V gene is TRBV7-9, the J gene TRBJ2-3; TRBD2 aligns across 10 bases. This receptor was identified in a human donor in good health (CMV status not recorded). Some clones in this sample may be carry-over from other donors' samples. Here the CDR3 DNA reads TGTGCCAGCAGCCTAGCGGGGGCCTGGACAGATACGCAGTATTTT. Residues: CASSLAGAWTDTQYF.